This T cell receptor (beta chain) was documented in a study of human T cells and chemical hapten exposure. Germline CDR1 reads SGHKS; CDR2 reads YYEKEE (reference sequence). The CDR3 contains 13 residues. Between the trimmed V and J ends, which lost 2 bases and 8 bases, there was a span of 11 bases. MiXCR, applied by TCRdb to the RACE reads, yields one record per CDR3 protein. The repertoire holds about 120,000 distinct CDR3 sequences, with approximately 15% as singletons. Time point specified: patch test 1, 2 weeks after DPC sensitization. Treatment of the sample: therapeutic diphenylcyclopropenone sensitization with weekly scalp DPC.

This clonotype originated in a young man with alopecia areata. Some clones in this sample may be carry-over from other donors' samples. The chain has TRBV5-5 and TRBJ2-1; D is uncertain. The starting material was whole blood, obtained in connection with sensitization to the hapten diphenylcyclopropenone (DPC). The CDR3 DNA sequence: TGTGCCAGCAGCTTTCCGGACCCTTATGAGCAGTTCTTC. Its translation: CASSFPDPYEQFF.